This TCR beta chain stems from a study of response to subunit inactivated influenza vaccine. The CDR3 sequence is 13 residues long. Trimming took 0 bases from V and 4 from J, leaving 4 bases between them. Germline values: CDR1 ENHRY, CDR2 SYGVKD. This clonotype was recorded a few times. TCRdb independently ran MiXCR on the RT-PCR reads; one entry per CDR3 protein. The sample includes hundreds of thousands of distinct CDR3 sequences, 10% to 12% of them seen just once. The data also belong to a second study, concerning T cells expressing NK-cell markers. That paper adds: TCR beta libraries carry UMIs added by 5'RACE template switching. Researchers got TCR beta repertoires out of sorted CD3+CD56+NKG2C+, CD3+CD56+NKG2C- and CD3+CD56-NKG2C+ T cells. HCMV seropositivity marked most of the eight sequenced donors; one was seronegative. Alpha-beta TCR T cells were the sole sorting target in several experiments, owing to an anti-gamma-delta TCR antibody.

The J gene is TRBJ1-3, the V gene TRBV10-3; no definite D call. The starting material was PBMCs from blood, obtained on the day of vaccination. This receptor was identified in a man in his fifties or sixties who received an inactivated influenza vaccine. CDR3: CAISESTGNTIYF. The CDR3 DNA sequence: TGTGCCATCAGTGAGTCGACCGGAAACACCATATATTTT.